The 13 T cell receptor beta chains in this list originate from one sample, sequenced in a study of T-cell memory formation after mild COVID-19. MiXCR, applied by TCRdb to the 5' RACE reads, yields one record per CDR3 protein. There are some 57,000 distinct CDR3 sequences in the sample; 12% occur only once, and 24% lies in the top ten. The material sequenced was PBMCs or a T cell subset sorted from them (not recorded which). These receptors were collected from a young man who had mild COVID-19 (a few samples of this study predate the infection). Cell type and time point are not known.

The genes are TRBV28 and TRBJ1-1; D not resolved. CDR1 and CDR2 from the germline V gene are MDHEN and SYDVKM. This CDR3 has 12 residues. The V end lost 4 bases, the J end lost 7 bases, and 10 bases lay between the germline ends. The CDR3 bases are TGTGCCAGCAGTTCCGGGATTCTTGAAGCTTTCTTT. Its protein is CASSSGILEAFF. The variable domain in full, completed from reference TRBV28 and TRBJ1-1, reads DVKVTQSSRYLVKRTGEKVFLECVQDMDHENMFWYRQDPGLGLRLIYFSYDVKMKEKGDIPEGYSVSREKKERFSLILESASTNQTSMYLCASSSGILEAFFGQGTRLTVV.

This rearrangement joins TRBV11-3 to TRBJ2-2, with 7 bases lining up with TRBD1. This CDR3 is 17 amino acids long. Germline CDR1 SGHNT, CDR2 YENEEA. Trimming cost V 1 base and J 2 bases; bases outside gene matches: 7. CDR3 amino acids: CASSLGTGTDNTGELFF. Here the CDR3 DNA reads TGTGCCAGCAGCTTAGGAACCGGGACAGACAACACCGGGGAGCTGTTTTTT.

This clonotype was seen a handful of times. The rearrangement links TRBV7-6 to TRBJ2-2; 7 bases fit TRBD2. The length of the CDR3 is 15 residues. The V gene end was trimmed by 5 bases and the J gene end by 5 bases; junction bases not matched to a gene: 8. Per germline, CDR1 SGHVS and CDR2 FNYEAQ. The CDR3 protein is CASSPGTTKTGELFF. CDR3 DNA: TGTGCCAGCAGCCCGGGGACTACCAAAACCGGGGAGCTGTTTTTT.

V is TRBV5-1 and J is TRBJ1-2; the D is unclear. CDR1 and CDR2 (germline): SGHRS, YFSETQ. This CDR3 is 15 amino acids long. V lost 2 bases and J 8 bases, leaving 19 bases between the germline ends. The CDR3 sequence: CASSLVAGTAEGYTF. CDR3 bases: TGCGCCAGCAGCTTAGTCGCAGGCACCGCGGAAGGCTACACCTTC. The full variable domain, completed using reference TRBV5-1 and TRBJ1-2, is KAGVTQTPRYLIKTRGQQVTLSCSPISGHRSVSWYQQTPGQGLQFLFEYFSETQRNKGNFPGRFSGRQFSNSRSEMNVSTLELGDSALYLCASSLVAGTAEGYTFGSGTRLTVV.

This clonotype was seen at least ten times. The chain combines TRBV12-3 or TRBV12-4 with TRBJ2-5, with D uncertain. CDR3 length: 12 residues. V lost 6 bases to trimming and J lost 0 bases, with 5 bases between them. The CDR3 reads CASSFHQETQYF. In DNA, the CDR3 is TGTGCCAGCAGCTTCCACCAAGAGACCCAGTACTTC.

The V call is TRBV9, the J call TRBJ2-2, with 8 bases lining up with TRBD2. The CDR3 contains 16 residues. The ends lost 0 bases at V and 6 bases at J; junction bases unmatched: 7. In germline, CDR1 is SGDLS, CDR2 YYNGEE. The CDR3 bases are TGTGCCAGCAGCGTAGGGTTGGCGGGGGGTCCCGGGGAGCTGTTTTTT. This codes for CASSVGLAGGPGELFF. The variable domain in full, with the rest retrieved from reference TRBV9 and TRBJ2-2, is DSGVTQTPKHLITATGQRVTLRCSPRSGDLSVYWYQQSLDQGLQFLIQYYNGEERAKGNILERFSAQQFPDLHSELNLSSLELGDSALYFCASSVGLAGGPGELFFGEGSRLTVL.

This clonotype was observed at least ten times. J is TRBJ1-1 and V is TRBV7-9, with 8 nucleotides matching TRBD1. The germline V gene encodes CDR1 SEHNR and CDR2 FQNEAQ (reference sequence). The CDR3 sequence is 11 residues long. The ends lost 5 bases at V and 11 bases at J; junction bases unmatched: 4. CDR3 residues: CASSPDRDAFF. CDR3 bases: TGTGCCAGCAGCCCGGACAGGGACGCTTTCTTT.

The V call is TRBV7-2, the J call TRBJ2-5; 8 nucleotides match TRBD1. Germline lookup yields CDR1 SGHTA and CDR2 FQGNSA. Trimming cost V 5 bases and J 2 bases; bases outside gene matches: 4. The CDR3 extends over 14 amino acids. In nucleotides, the CDR3 is TGTGCCAGCAGCAACAGGGGGGCGCAAGAGACCCAGTACTTC. It codes for CASSNRGAQETQYF.

This clonotype was seen only a few times. This rearrangement joins TRBV11-2 to TRBJ1-5; a possible D gene is TRBD1 (5 bases). Germline assignment: CDR1 SGHAT and CDR2 FQNNGV. V shed 2 bases and J shed 5 bases, with 13 bases lying between them. This CDR3 region has 15 residues. CDR3 DNA sequence: TGTGCCAGCAGCTTAAAGGGGTTGAAAGATCAGCCCCAGCATTTT. The encoded protein is CASSLKGLKDQPQHF. Based on the CDR3 plus reference TRBV11-2 and TRBJ1-5, the full variable domain is EAGVAQSPRYKIIEKRQSVAFWCNPISGHATLYWYQQILGQGPKLLIQFQNNGVVDDSQLPKDRFSAERLKGVDSTLKIQPAKLEDSAVYLCASSLKGLKDQPQHFGDGTRLSIL.

The chain combines TRBV5-4 with TRBJ2-5; weak D call: TRBD2 (5 bases). The V and J ends lost 4 bases and 0 bases respectively, with 16 bases between them. The CDR3 totals 16 residues. Germline V CDR1 and CDR2: SGHNT, YYREEE (reference sequence). This CDR3 reads CASSLRTRANQETQYF. DNA of the CDR3: TGTGCCAGCAGCCTGAGAACGAGGGCGAACCAAGAGACCCAGTACTTC.

The J gene is TRBJ1-2, the V gene TRBV5-1; D gene ambiguous. CDR1 and CDR2 from the germline V gene are SGHRS and YFSETQ. V was pared by 4 bases and J by 0 bases, with 10 bases between. CDR3 length equals 14 residues. DNA of the CDR3: TGCGCCAGCAGCCAGCGAGAAGCTAACTATGGCTACACCTTC. Translating gives CASSQREANYGYTF.

The chain is built from TRBV5-4 and TRBJ2-2; maybe TRBD1 (5 bases). The ends were cut back, 3 bases at V and 3 bases at J, with 15 bases in the middle. CDR3 length: 16 residues. From germline, CDR1 is SGHNT and CDR2 YYREEE (reference sequence). In nucleotides, the CDR3 is TGTGCCAGCAGCTCTCCTGCTCGACAGCACACCGGGGAGCTGTTTTTT. This sequence encodes CASSSPARQHTGELFF.

The chain has TRBV7-2 and TRBJ2-1; 9 nucleotides line up with TRBD1. After removal of 5 bases from V and 2 bases from J, the junction contained 10 bases not matched to a gene. Germline-derived CDR1 and CDR2 are SGHTA and FQGNSA. The CDR3 consists of 17 residues. The CDR3, as DNA: TGTGCCAGCAGCCCGACAGTGACAGGGGGGGCCTACAATGAGCAGTTCTTC. Its translation: CASSPTVTGGAYNEQFF.